Each of the 3 T cell receptor beta chains below was sequenced from the same sample in a study of neurological immune-mediated disorders. Via MiXCR, TCRdb re-called the 5' RACE reads, giving one row per CDR3 protein. The repertoire holds 50,000 to 75,000 distinct CDR3 sequences, with approximately 4.2% as singletons. Sequencing input: PBMCs. Receptor source: a man aged 50-59 years with multiple sclerosis.

This chain uses TRBV7-3 with TRBJ2-3; the D is unclear. The CDR3 sequence is 13 residues long. Germline V CDR1 and CDR2: SGHTA, FQGTGA. Deletions cut 5 bases from V and 1 base from J, with 7 bases between. CDR3 sequence (DNA): TGTGCCAGCAGCCCTATAGGCACAGATACGCAGTATTTT. Translated: CASSPIGTDTQYF.

This clonotype has ten or more counts. The chain carries TRBV4-1 and TRBJ1-6; no clear D gene. Germline V gene lookup returns CDR1 MGHRA and CDR2 YSYEKL. The V end lost 2 bases, the J end lost 2 bases, and 7 bases lay between the germline ends. The CDR3 is 15 amino acids. The CDR3 loop reads CASSQNAAYNSPLHF. CDR3 DNA: TGCGCCAGCAGCCAAAATGCCGCCTATAATTCACCCCTCCACTTT.

This clonotype was observed a few times. The junction does not match germline at one end; this may be a read error. V is TRBV4-3 and J is TRBJ1-5, with D uncertain. In germline, CDR1 is LGHNA, CDR2 YSLEER. The CDR3 consists of 13 residues. As DNA, the CDR3 is TGCGCCAGCAGCCAAGACGAGTATCAGCCCCAGAATTTT. Its translation: CASSQDEYQPQNF.